The 24 T cell receptor beta chains given below trace back to one sample, sequenced in a study of siplizumab effects on memory and regulatory T cells. Assay: immunoSEQ multiplex PCR; the TCRdb copy retains only in-frame clones and omits some. The table has some 100,000 clones, around 97% seen once. Sequencing used naive CD4+ T cells sorted from blood. The receptors shown here come from a human donor in good health.

The CDR3, as DNA: TGTGCCAGCAGCAGGACAGTGACATTAAACACAGATACGCAGTATTTT. Amino acid sequence: CASSRTVTLNTDTQYF. The chain carries TRBV11-2 and TRBJ2-3; the D gene is possibly TRBD1 (6 bases). Germline V gene sequence: CDR1 SGHAT, CDR2 FQNNGV. CDR3 length: 16 amino acids. V gave up 5 bases and J gave up 2 bases, with 17 bases separating them. Based on the CDR3 plus reference TRBV11-2 and TRBJ2-3, the full variable domain is EAGVAQSPRYKIIEKRQSVAFWCNPISGHATLYWYQQILGQGPKLLIQFQNNGVVDDSQLPKDRFSAERLKGVDSTLKIQPAKLEDSAVYLCASSRTVTLNTDTQYFGPGTRLTVL.

This sequence joins TRBV18 and TRBJ2-5; D ambiguous. This CDR3 comprises 12 residues. Per germline, CDR1 KGHSH and CDR2 LQKENI. Deletions cut 3 bases from V and 4 bases from J, with 6 bases between. In DNA form, the CDR3 reads TGTGCCAGCTCACCCGATGGAGAGACCCAGTACTTC. This sequence encodes CASSPDGETQYF.

The V gene is TRBV10-1, the J gene TRBJ1-2, with 10 bases fitting TRBD1. Germline CDR1 reads WNHNN; CDR2 reads SYGVQD (reference sequence). The CDR3 sequence is 15 residues long. V lost 5 bases to trimming and J lost 7 bases; unmatched junction nucleotides: 10. This CDR3 reads CASSKGTGAPSGYTF. The CDR3 region has the DNA TGCGCCAGCAGTAAAGGGACAGGGGCTCCGAGTGGCTACACCTTC.

The V call is TRBV6-5, the J call TRBJ1-2; 7 bases fit TRBD1. Germline assignment: CDR1 MNHEY and CDR2 SVGAGI. V trimming: 5 bases; J trimming: 1 base; junction bases outside the gene matches: 1. The CDR3 covers 13 residues. The chain's CDR3 is CASSDRDNYGYTF. CDR3 coding DNA: TGTGCCAGCAGTGACAGGGATAACTATGGCTACACCTTC.

The chain combines TRBV18 with TRBJ2-3, with TRBD2 matching 7 bases. This CDR3 has 15 amino acids. From germline, CDR1 is KGHSH and CDR2 LQKENI. V dropped 7 bases and J dropped 6; count of bases not matched to a gene: 13. The CDR3 region is CASLRLADGLDTQYF. CDR3 DNA: TGTGCCAGCTTAAGACTAGCCGATGGGTTGGATACGCAGTATTTT. Based on the CDR3 plus reference TRBV18 and TRBJ2-3, the full variable domain is NAGVMQNPRHLVRRRGQEARLRCSPMKGHSHVYWYRQLPEEGLKFMVYLQKENIIDESGMPKERFSAEFPKEGPSILRIQQVVRGDSAAYFCASLRLADGLDTQYFGPGTRLTVL.

This clone was recorded only once. One junction end disagrees with the germline gene, perhaps due to a read error. The chain recombines TRBV20-1 with TRBJ1-2; D gene unclear. The germline V gene encodes CDR1 DFQATT and CDR2 SNEGSKA (reference sequence). This CDR3 has 11 residues. This CDR3 is CSARDSLIQYF. The CDR3 DNA sequence: TGCAGTGCTAGAGATTCTCTCATACAATACTTC.

The J gene is TRBJ2-1, the V gene TRBV19; 9 positions agree with TRBD2. Germline trimming cut 0 bases from V and 3 bases from J; bases unmatched to any gene: 3. Germline V gene sequence: CDR1 LNHDA, CDR2 SQIVND (reference sequence). The CDR3 consists of 16 residues. The CDR3 is CASSIERAGGYNEQFF. CDR3 coding DNA: TGTGCCAGTAGTATAGAACGAGCGGGGGGCTACAATGAGCAGTTCTTC. Full variable domain (rest looked up from reference TRBV19 and TRBJ2-1): DGGITQSPKYLFRKEGQNVTLSCEQNLNHDAMYWYRQDPGQGLRLIYYSQIVNDFQKGDIAEGYSVSREKKESFPLTVTSAQKNPTAFYLCASSIERAGGYNEQFFGPGTRLTVL.

The V call is TRBV5-1, the J call TRBJ1-2, with 10 nucleotides matching TRBD1. V gave up 4 bases and J gave up 2 bases; unmatched junction bases: 2. Germline CDR1 SGHRS, CDR2 YFSETQ. CDR3 length equals 14 residues. The CDR3 reads CASSVGQGNYGYTF. The CDR3 DNA follows: TGCGCCAGCAGCGTGGGACAGGGGAACTATGGCTACACCTTC. The complete variable domain, with remaining parts taken from reference TRBV5-1 and TRBJ1-2, reads KAGVTQTPRYLIKTRGQQVTLSCSPISGHRSVSWYQQTPGQGLQFLFEYFSETQRNKGNFPGRFSGRQFSNSRSEMNVSTLELGDSALYLCASSVGQGNYGYTFGSGTRLTVV.

The V gene is TRBV10-3, the J gene TRBJ1-1; unclear D gene. The CDR3 sequence is 16 residues long. V was trimmed by 0 bases and J by 1 base, leaving 12 bases between them. Per germline, CDR1 ENHRY and CDR2 SYGVKD. CDR3 protein: CAISESIGHGNTEAFF. The CDR3 region has the DNA TGTGCCATCAGTGAGTCGATTGGGCACGGGAACACTGAAGCTTTCTTT.

Only one count was recorded for this clone. The chain recombines TRBV27 with TRBJ2-2; the match to TRBD1 covers 10 bases. The CDR3 has 22 residues. Germline V gene lookup returns CDR1 MNHEY and CDR2 SMNVEV (reference sequence). With V trimmed by 4 bases and J by 2 bases, 22 bases remained unmatched. The CDR3 loop is CASSCEPGQGLHRRFNTGELFF. The CDR3 nucleotides read TGTGCCAGCAGTTGTGAACCGGGACAGGGGCTCCATCGGAGGTTTAACACCGGGGAGCTGTTTTTT.

The J gene is TRBJ2-1, the V gene TRBV27; no clear D. Germline V lookup: CDR1 MNHEY, CDR2 SMNVEV (reference sequence). This CDR3 has 13 residues. The germline V and J ends were trimmed by 2 bases and 9 bases, with 11 bases remaining between them. The CDR3 is CASSLREVGEQFF. The CDR3 DNA reads TGTGCCAGCAGTTTACGTGAGGTTGGTGAGCAGTTCTTC.

CDR3 DNA: TGTGCCAGCAGACGGGGAGGAAACACTGAAGCTTTCTTT. This gives the protein CASRRGGNTEAFF. The chain combines TRBV28 with TRBJ1-1; D uncertain. Deletions cut 6 bases from V and 2 bases from J, with 10 bases between. Germline values: CDR1 MDHEN, CDR2 SYDVKM. The CDR3 is 13 residues long.

A word on this clone: Distinct nucleotide sequences in the sample also encode this CDR3. V gene TRBV7-3 combines with J gene TRBJ2-1, with D unresolved. The CDR3 length is 14 residues. Germline lookup yields CDR1 SGHTA and CDR2 FQGTGA. Trimming took off 6 bases at V and 5 bases at J, with 14 bases between the two ends. This CDR3 reads CASRRGPEHNEQFF. CDR3 in DNA: TGTGCCAGCAGGCGAGGCCCCGAACACAATGAGCAGTTCTTC.

The rearrangement joins TRBV5-1 to TRBJ2-7; the match to TRBD1 covers 8 bases. Germline V gene data show CDR1 as SGHRS and CDR2 as YFSETQ. The CDR3 consists of 15 residues. V lost 3 bases, J lost 0 bases, and 5 bases stayed unmatched. The DNA for the CDR3 is TGCGCCAGCAGCTGGGGACAGGTCCCCTCCTACGAGCAGTACTTC. Amino acids: CASSWGQVPSYEQYF.

V gene TRBV14 combines with J gene TRBJ1-2; weak D call: TRBD1 (6 bases). In germline, CDR1 is SGHDN, CDR2 FVKESK. V shed 1 base and J shed 7 bases, with 13 bases lying between them. The CDR3 covers 14 residues. Written as DNA, the CDR3 is TGTGCCAGCAGCCAAGTGGGGGGGCGTAGTGGCTACACCTTC. Translation: CASSQVGGRSGYTF.

The genes are TRBV11-1 and TRBJ1-2; D unclear. CDR3 length: 13 residues. Trimming took off 2 bases at V and 2 bases at J, with 6 bases between the two ends. Per germline, CDR1 SGHAT and CDR2 FQDESV (reference sequence). As DNA, the CDR3 is TGTGCCAGCAGCTTATTAGGGAACTATGGCTACACCTTC. This codes for CASSLLGNYGYTF.

The genes are TRBV19 and TRBJ1-4, with D maybe TRBD1 (6 bases). Germline-derived CDR1 and CDR2 are LNHDA and SQIVND (reference sequence). The V and J ends lost 3 bases and 0 bases respectively, with 17 bases between them. This CDR3 spans 18 amino acids. CDR3 in DNA: TGTGCCAGTAGTATCAGCGGAGGGGGACCTGCAACTAATGAAAAACTGTTTTTT. Encoded protein: CASSISGGGPATNEKLFF.

A word on this clone: Other nucleotide sequences in the sample specify the same CDR3. This chain uses TRBV19 with TRBJ2-3; 7 nucleotides match TRBD2. The V segment lost 8 bases and the J segment 1 base; nucleotides outside the gene matches: 9. The CDR3 totals 15 residues. Germline V lookup: CDR1 LNHDA, CDR2 SQIVND (reference sequence). The CDR3 DNA reads TGTGCCAGTTCCATTGGGGGGGGAGGCACAGATACGCAGTATTTT. It is translated as CASSIGGGGTDTQYF.

The chain joins TRBV5-5 to TRBJ2-5; no firm D call. Germline-derived CDR1 and CDR2 are SGHKS and YYEKEE (reference sequence). The CDR3 extends over 14 amino acids. V gave up 0 bases and J gave up 1 base, with 7 bases separating them. The CDR3 reads CASSLGAFQETQYF. The CDR3 DNA reads TGTGCCAGCAGCTTGGGTGCGTTCCAAGAGACCCAGTACTTC.

This chain links TRBV29-1 with TRBJ1-1; 8 nucleotides line up with TRBD1. The germline V gene encodes CDR1 SQVTM and CDR2 ANQGSEA. The V and J ends lost 1 base and 8 bases, in that order; junction bases with no gene match: 9. CDR3 size: 14 residues. Here the CDR3 reads CSVEAPGDRGEAFF. As DNA, the CDR3 is TGCAGCGTTGAAGCCCCGGGAGACAGGGGAGAAGCTTTCTTT.

The chain has TRBV15 and TRBJ2-2, with TRBD1 matching over 7 bases. The junction had 3 bases not matched to a gene; V was cut back by 0 bases and J by 2 bases. Germline V lookup: CDR1 LNHNV, CDR2 YYDKDF (reference sequence). CDR3 length: 16 residues. CDR3 in DNA: TGTGCCACCAGCAGAGAACAGGGGCATAACACCGGGGAGCTGTTTTTT. This sequence encodes CATSREQGHNTGELFF.

The chain employs TRBV18 and TRBJ2-3; D remains ambiguous. The ends were cut back, 0 bases at V and 5 bases at J, with 6 bases in the middle. Germline loops: CDR1 KGHSH, CDR2 LQKENI. The CDR3 length is 13 residues. The CDR3 loop reads CASSPPVQDTQYF. The CDR3 nucleotides are TGTGCCAGCTCACCACCAGTTCAAGATACGCAGTATTTT.

The chain links TRBV30 to TRBJ1-2, with TRBD1 as a possible D gene (6 bases). The CDR3 is 12 amino acids. Germline assignment: CDR1 GTSNPN and CDR2 SVGIG (reference sequence). V was trimmed by 1 base and J by 8 bases, leaving 11 bases between them. The chain's CDR3 is CAWSGQGMGYTF. DNA for the CDR3: TGTGCCTGGAGTGGGCAGGGGATGGGCTACACCTTC.

V usage is TRBV2 and J usage is TRBJ2-7; tentative D call: TRBD1 (5 bases). Per the germline V gene, CDR1 is SNHLY and CDR2 is FYNNEI. The V gene lost 10 bases and the J gene lost 3 bases, with 19 bases spanning the gap. This CDR3 spans 14 amino acids. The CDR3 loop is CATKDSFANYEQYF. In nucleotides, the CDR3 is TGTGCCACCAAAGACAGCTTCGCTAACTACGAGCAGTACTTC.